The entry that follows covers one T cell receptor beta chain sequence. The data are from a study of cytomegalovirus exposure and HLA in healthy donors. PCR amplification relied on 60 Vbeta primers (plus 13 Jbeta primers). Clones were read by immunoSEQ multiplex PCR, and TCRdb kept only the in-frame ones, dropping some. The sample shows about 78,000 clones, around 85% of them seen only once. This receptor was identified in a woman between 45 and 65 years old in good health and CMV-seronegative. Sequenced: PBMCs.

The CDR3 sequence is CASSLRLAGGMGEQFF. The CDR3 region has the DNA TGTGCCAGCAGCTTAAGACTAGCGGGAGGGATGGGTGAGCAGTTCTTC. V gene TRBV7-3 combines with J gene TRBJ2-1; 14 positions agree with TRBD2. The junction had 5 bases not matched to a gene; V was cut back by 1 base and J by 9 bases. The germline V gene encodes CDR1 SGHTA and CDR2 FQGTGA. This CDR3 has 16 amino acids.